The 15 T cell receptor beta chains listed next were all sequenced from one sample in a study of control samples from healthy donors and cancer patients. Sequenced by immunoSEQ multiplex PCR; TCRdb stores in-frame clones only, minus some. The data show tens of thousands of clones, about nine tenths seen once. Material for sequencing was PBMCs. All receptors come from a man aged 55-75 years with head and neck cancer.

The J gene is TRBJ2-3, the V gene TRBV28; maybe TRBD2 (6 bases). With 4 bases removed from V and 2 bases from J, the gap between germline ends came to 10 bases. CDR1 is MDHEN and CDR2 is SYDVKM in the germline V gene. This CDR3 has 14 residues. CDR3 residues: CASSSGLPTDTQYF. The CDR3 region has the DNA TGTGCCAGCAGTTCGGGACTGCCCACAGATACGCAGTATTTT.

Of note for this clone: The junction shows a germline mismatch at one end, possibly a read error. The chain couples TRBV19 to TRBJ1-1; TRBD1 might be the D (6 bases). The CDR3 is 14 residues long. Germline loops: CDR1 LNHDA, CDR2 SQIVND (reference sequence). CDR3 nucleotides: TGTGCCAGTAGGAACAGGGAGCTGAATACTGAAGCTTTCTTT. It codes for CASRNRELNTEAFF.

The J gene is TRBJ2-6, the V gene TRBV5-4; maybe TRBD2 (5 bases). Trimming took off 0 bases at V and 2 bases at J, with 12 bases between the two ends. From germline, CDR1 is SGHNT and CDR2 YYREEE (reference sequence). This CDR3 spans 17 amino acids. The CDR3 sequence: CASSLDRGNTGANVLTF. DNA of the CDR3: TGTGCCAGCAGCTTGGATCGGGGAAACACTGGGGCCAACGTCCTGACTTTC.

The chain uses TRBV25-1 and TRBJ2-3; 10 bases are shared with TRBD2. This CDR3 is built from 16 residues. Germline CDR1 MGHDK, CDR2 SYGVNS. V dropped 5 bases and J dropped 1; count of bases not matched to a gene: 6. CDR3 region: CASSPPAGGRTDTQYF. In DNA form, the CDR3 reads TGTGCCAGCAGTCCCCCAGCGGGGGGGCGCACAGATACGCAGTATTTT.

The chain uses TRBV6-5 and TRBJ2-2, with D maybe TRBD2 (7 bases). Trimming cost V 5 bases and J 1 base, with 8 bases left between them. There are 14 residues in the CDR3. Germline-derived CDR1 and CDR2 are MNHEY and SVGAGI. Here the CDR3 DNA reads TGTGCCAGCAGTAGGGGGGGGAACACCGGGGAGCTGTTTTTT. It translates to CASSRGGNTGELFF.

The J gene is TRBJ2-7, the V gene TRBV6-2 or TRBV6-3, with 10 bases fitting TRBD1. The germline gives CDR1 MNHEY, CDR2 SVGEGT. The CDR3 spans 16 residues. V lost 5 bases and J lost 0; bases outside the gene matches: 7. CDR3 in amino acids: CASSQDRGQASYEQYF. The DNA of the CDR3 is TGTGCCAGCAGTCAAGACAGGGGGCAGGCCTCCTACGAGCAGTACTTC.

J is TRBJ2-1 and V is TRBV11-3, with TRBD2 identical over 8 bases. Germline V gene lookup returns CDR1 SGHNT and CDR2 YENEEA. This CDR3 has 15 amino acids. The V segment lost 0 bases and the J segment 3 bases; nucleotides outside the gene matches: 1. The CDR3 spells CASSLESGGYNEQFF. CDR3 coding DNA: TGTGCCAGCAGCTTAGAAAGCGGGGGCTACAATGAGCAGTTCTTC.

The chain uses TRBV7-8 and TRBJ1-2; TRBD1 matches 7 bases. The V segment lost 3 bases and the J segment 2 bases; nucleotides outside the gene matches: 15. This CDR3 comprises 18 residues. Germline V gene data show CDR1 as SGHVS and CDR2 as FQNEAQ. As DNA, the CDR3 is TGTGCCAGCAGCTTGCGCACATTTCAGGGGGACAGAAACTATGGCTACACCTTC. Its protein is CASSLRTFQGDRNYGYTF.

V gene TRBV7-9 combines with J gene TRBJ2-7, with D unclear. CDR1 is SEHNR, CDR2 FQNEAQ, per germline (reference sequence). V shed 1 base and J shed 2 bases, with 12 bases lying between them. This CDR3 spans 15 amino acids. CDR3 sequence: CASSLEAVRTYEQYF. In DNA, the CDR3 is TGTGCCAGCAGCTTAGAGGCAGTCCGAACCTACGAGCAGTACTTC. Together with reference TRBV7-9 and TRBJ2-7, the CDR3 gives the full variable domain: DTGVSQNPRHKITKRGQNVTFRCDPISEHNRLYWYRQTLGQGPEFLTYFQNEAQLEKSRLLSDRFSAERPKGSFSTLEIQRTEQGDSAMYLCASSLEAVRTYEQYFGPGTRLTVT.

DNA for the CDR3: TGTGCCAGCAGCTTGGCGGGACAGGGGGCTGGGGGCTACACCTTC. Its protein is CASSLAGQGAGGYTF. This chain connects TRBV5-6 to TRBJ1-2, with 12 nucleotides matching TRBD1. This CDR3 contains 15 residues. The germline V gene encodes CDR1 SGHDT and CDR2 YYEEEE. The V gene end was trimmed by 0 bases and the J gene end by 8 bases; junction bases not matched to a gene: 5.

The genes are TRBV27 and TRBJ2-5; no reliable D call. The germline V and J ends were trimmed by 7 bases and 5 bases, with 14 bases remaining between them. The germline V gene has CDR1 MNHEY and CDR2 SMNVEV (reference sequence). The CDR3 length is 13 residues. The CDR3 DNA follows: TGTGCCAGCACCCGGGTTGGTTCTGAGACCCAGTACTTC. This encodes CASTRVGSETQYF.

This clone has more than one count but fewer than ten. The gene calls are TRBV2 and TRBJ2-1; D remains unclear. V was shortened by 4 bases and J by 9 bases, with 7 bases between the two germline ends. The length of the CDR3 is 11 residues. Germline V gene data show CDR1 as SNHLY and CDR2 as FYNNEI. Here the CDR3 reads CASSAVVEQFF. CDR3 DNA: TGTGCCAGCAGTGCCGTGGTTGAGCAGTTCTTC.

CDR3 sequence reads: CASGSGTDAYF. As DNA, the CDR3 is TGTGCCAGCGGAAGCGGGACAGATGCGTATTTT. J is TRBJ2-3 and V is TRBV6-5, with D tentatively TRBD1 or TRBD2 (7 bases each). This CDR3 spans 11 amino acids. V shed 8 bases and J shed 14 bases, with 17 bases lying between them. CDR1 and CDR2 from the germline V gene are MNHEY and SVGAGI.

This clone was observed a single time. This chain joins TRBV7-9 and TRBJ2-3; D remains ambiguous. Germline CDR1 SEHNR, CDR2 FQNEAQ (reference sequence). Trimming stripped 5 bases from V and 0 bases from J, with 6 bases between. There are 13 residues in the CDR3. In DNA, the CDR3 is TGTGCCAGCAGCCCAGGAAGCACAGATACGCAGTATTTT. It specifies CASSPGSTDTQYF.

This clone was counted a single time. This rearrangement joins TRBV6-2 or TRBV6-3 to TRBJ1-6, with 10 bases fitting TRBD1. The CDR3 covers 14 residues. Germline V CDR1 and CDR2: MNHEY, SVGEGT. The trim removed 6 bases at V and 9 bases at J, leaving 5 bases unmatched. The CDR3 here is CASSRGQGGSPLHF. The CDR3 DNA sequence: TGTGCCAGCAGCCGAGGACAGGGGGGTTCACCCCTCCACTTT.